This T cell receptor beta chain is drawn from a study of cytomegalovirus exposure and HLA in healthy donors (dated by TCRdb to the late 2010s). Background on the whole study: In an earlier analysis of 550 to 750 of the donors, 250 to 350 Gb of sequence data and some 120 million unique TCR beta sequences from 180 million or so T cells were reported. The genetic ancestry cluster associated with self-reported Caucasian donors included roughly 84% of the 398 genotyped donors. The study profiled the T cell repertoires of under 700 subjects by immunosequencing and related them to cytomegalovirus serostatus. Alongside the repertoire data, information on donor age, sex, ethnicity and CMV serostatus was compiled. Class I and class II HLA loci were covered by the typing at four-digit resolution. Because of strong linkage in the cohort, roughly five DR-DQ haplotypes were treated as single units for association and clustering. The study combined high-throughput TCR immunosequencing, statistical association of individual TCRs with disease status, and machine learning to predict cytomegalovirus infection status. All discovery cohort repertoires had been generated on a single sequencing platform. The later analysis used no new phenotypic data to find candidate immune exposures, relying instead on TCR beta sequences and their occurrence across donors. The study aimed to test whether signatures of past pathogen exposure could be identified by cataloging public T cell receptors. The number of donors typed differed by locus, with roughly 629-640 for A, B, C, DRB1 and DQB1, roughly 520 for DQA1, 606 for DPA1, and some 450 for DPB1. An earlier analysis of 450 to 750 of the donors used high-throughput TCR beta sequencing to judge whether each TCR beta V gene segment behaved as functional or pseudogenic. In a later genetic analysis, genome-wide SNP genotypes for about three fifths of the 666 donors were used, and that subset was treated as a discovery cohort. Among under 450 genotyped donors of the cohort, an average of 235,054 unique TCR beta nucleotide sequences were sequenced per donor, around a sixth of them non-productive. An early release that covered about 600 HLA-typed donors contained approximately 300 gigabases of sequencing data and about 84 million unique TCR sequences. Besides the first cohort of roughly 640 subjects, a separate validation cohort made up of over 100 different subjects was used. A later analysis re-analyzed previously published TCR beta repertoires from hundreds of donors and added high-resolution HLA genotyping to study TCR occurrence patterns. What the work shows at the level of the full study, not this receptor alone: According to a later analysis, parvovirus B19, influenza, CMV and Epstein-Barr virus appeared linked to several top co-occurrence clusters. Only TCR beta chains were sequenced in this cohort, and the absence of alpha or paired-chain data limited detectable features. According to a later analysis, TCR association rates differed among HLA loci, with DRB1 alleles showing the most associated TCRs and HLA-C alleles showing the fewest. In the study, about 150 TCR beta chains were listed as associated with cytomegalovirus. Linkage disequilibrium might explain the correlated functional status among segregating V segments, but an unknown experimental factor could not be ruled out. A cluster of highly shared sequence variants was judged likely to be a technical artifact of the sequencing pipeline. The 87-base-pair reads could not distinguish some IMGT-functional V segments, including TRBV6-2 and TRBV6-3, so those segments were excluded. In a later genetic analysis, a missense DCLRE1C variant was associated with V-gene and J-gene trimming of TCR beta chains, and the association was replicated in an independent cohort. In vitro tests confirmed that a few of the cytomegalovirus-associated TCR beta chains recognize cytomegalovirus antigens. In a later analysis, more than 15,000 TCR beta sequences were associated with specific HLA alleles at a false discovery rate of 0.05. Assigning TCR associations to individual alleles was difficult when HLA alleles, especially DR and DQ, strongly co-occurred. It was suggested by the authors that the approach could potentially be generalized to other disease states and immunological phenotypes. Approximately 16 rarely observed V segments, including chromosome 9 orphons, were excluded from the earlier analysis of 550 to 700 of the donors because counts were too low. Sequencing depth was assumed to be roughly uniform across donors in the presence/absence analyses, though that assumption may not hold. Because HLA typing was missing for some donors at each locus, association tests included only the typed subset. Most TCR sequences were observed very rarely across donors, whereas some public TCRs were present in many individuals. A later analysis found that most CMV-associated TCR beta chains appeared HLA-restricted, with HLA associations seemingly driven largely by CMV exposure. A later analysis found that HLA-associated TCR beta chains were more clonally expanded and had lower generation probabilities than equally common non-associated chains. In a later genetic analysis, fewer N-insertions in productive TCRs were reported among donors in an Asian-associated ancestry cluster than the 666-donor mean. Cytomegalovirus status was reported to be diagnosed by the classifier with high specificity and sensitivity in both the original and validation cohorts. In an earlier analysis of around 600 of the donors, most TCR beta V segments were observed in productive rearrangements about 87% or about 30% of the time, broadly matching IMGT annotations. A further reported finding was that TCR beta sequences accurately predicted the HLA-A and HLA-B alleles for most subjects in the first cohort. Immune exposure information for the cohort was limited to CMV serostatus.

V is clipped by 6 bases and J by 4 bases, and the sequence between their germline boundaries is 10 bases long. Sequences MNHEY (CDR1) and SVGAGI (CDR2) are obtained from the germline V gene. The CDR3 runs 13 residues from the cysteine to the phenylalanine. The kept DNA is CDR3 alone, 39 bases in frame from the first base. Receptor libraries were prepared by the immunoSEQ multiplex PCR assay. The multiplex PCR relied on a mix of 60 forward primers for TCR Vbeta segments and 13 reverse primers for TCR Jbeta segments. Amplification of the CDR3 region of rearranged TCR beta genes was performed with a multiplex PCR assay on genomic DNA. On the Illumina HiSeq System, the amplified TCR beta libraries were sequenced as 87-base-pair reads. In the paper's pipeline: A later analysis counted about 76 million unique TCR beta chains across the 666 repertoires, and some 11 million of these chains were shared by at least two donors. A nearest-neighbor algorithm error-corrected the raw reads and collapsed the reads into unique sequences, merging closely related sequences to remove PCR and sequencing errors. V, D and J gene segments were assigned by aligning CDR3 sequences to IMGT reference sequences. For a sequence to be retained, a match of at least six nucleotides was required to both a V gene segment and a J gene segment. A rearrangement was called productive if the CDR3 had no stop codons and remained in frame with V and J, and every other rearrangement was called non-productive. Following IMGT convention, CDR3 was defined as the stretch from the second conserved V-encoded cysteine up to the conserved J-encoded phenylalanine. In an earlier analysis of 500 to 650 of the donors, sequences lacking an unambiguous match to a single V gene segment were excluded. An earlier analysis of just under 600 of the donors called V segments functional above 56.7% productive rearrangements and segregating when the between-donor standard deviation exceeded 5%. A statistical classification framework was developed to diagnose cytomegalovirus status using the catalog of TCR beta chain sequences. In a later analysis, TCR nucleotide sequences were compared against IMGT/GENE-DB human TR gene sequences so that V and J genes could be assigned. The TCRdist pipeline was used in a later analysis to assign CDR3 sequences and most-parsimonious VDJ recombination scenarios. In a later analysis, each TCR beta chain was defined by its CDR3 amino acid sequence together with its V-gene family, and reads lacking a unique V-gene family were excluded. In a later analysis, around 600 highly shared, low-generation-probability nucleotide sequences were removed to address suspected cross-contamination and a sequencing artifact. A later analysis calculated a clonal expansion index for each public chain from normalized within-repertoire ranks of inferred template counts. In a later analysis, generation probabilities were computed using a VDJ recombination model fitted to out-of-frame rearrangements, and the results were checked against IGoR. In a later analysis, hypergeometric tests were used to score TCR-TCR, TCR-HLA and TCR-CMV co-occurrence, with a repertoire-size bias correction applied to TCR pairs. False discovery rates were estimated in a later analysis by permuting HLA or CMV assignments 20 times. In a later analysis, co-occurring TCRs were grouped with DBSCAN, and TCRdist sequence similarity was added when clustering was performed within HLA-allele-positive subsets. Co-occurrence clustering excluded repertoires with fewer than 30,000 or more than 120,000 public chains, plus five with anomalous nucleotide sharing. Not all clones reach the TCRdb copy of this immuneACCESS table, which keeps in-frame sequences only. Checked studies attribute under half of the gap to unresolved V genes and leave the rest unexplained. Clone size and V and J calls were adopted from that table, with D and trimming inferred from the DNA. The sample table holds around 200,000 clones, of which about 80% were seen once. Jointly, the top ten make up roughly 6% of the sample.

The cohort comprised several hundred healthy bone marrow donors. All cohort members were sampled while nominally healthy, although unrecorded immune exposures were likely present. The donor was CMV seropositive and was included in the group of 290 or so seropositive cohort members. Every donor gave a peripheral blood sample, and the peripheral blood mononuclear cells from that sample were used for TCR beta sequencing. The Qiagen DNeasy Blood Extraction Kit was used to extract genomic DNA from the blood cell samples. In the case of this clone: Which antigen it targets is not known. No much larger clone exists at a distance of one base, and base qualities are not known.

The clonotype comes from a man aged 40-50 years in good health and CMV-seropositive. The chain was built from TRBV6-5 and TRBJ1-5, with the D gene not confidently named. The sequencing sample was made of PBMCs. The nucleotide sequence reads as follows: TGTGCCAGCAGGGCCGGCGGGAATCAGCCCCAGCATTTT. It translates as CASRAGGNQPQHF.